These T cell receptor beta chains were read from a single sample in a study of T cell repertoires in cytomegalovirus infection. TCRdb re-derived calls from the reads in MiXCR, one entry per CDR3 protein. Of around 230,000 distinct CDR3 sequences detected, about 38% appear once; the ten largest clones hold approximately 60%. For these TCRs, the target antigens are not known. The sample here was CD8+ T cells from cultured PBMCs, taken from culture after CMV antigen stimulation. These receptors were obtained from a human donor in good health (CMV status not recorded). Some clones in this sample may be carry-over from other donors' samples. The CDR3 runs from the conserved cysteine through the conserved F or W. The order of the fields is J gene, D gene, clone size, V gene, CDR3 DNA, CDR3 protein. D genes are given only for firm matches. Some rows mark clone size as missing; the rest say once, few, many or name a class of expanded clone.

J gene: TRBJ2-7
D gene: .
clone size: few
V gene: TRBV11-3
CDR3 DNA: TGTGCCAGCAGCTCCAGACAGGACTACGAGCAGTACTTC
CDR3 protein: CASSSRQDYEQYF

J gene: TRBJ1-2
D gene: .
clone size: .
V gene: TRBV6-5
CDR3 DNA: TGTGCCAGCAGTTACTCCGTTTCGAATGGCTACACCTTC
CDR3 protein: CASSYSVSNGYTF

J gene: TRBJ1-1
D gene: TRBD1
clone size: .
V gene: TRBV19
CDR3 DNA: TGTGCCAGTAGTATAGACTTGGACAGGGGATTGAACACTGAAGCTTTCTTT
CDR3 protein: CASSIDLDRGLNTEAFF

J gene: TRBJ2-3
D gene: TRBD2
clone size: few
V gene: TRBV4-1
CDR3 DNA: TGCGCCAGCAGCCAATGGAGCGGGGGGGAAACAGATACGCAGTATTTT
CDR3 protein: CASSQWSGGETDTQYF

J gene: TRBJ2-1
D gene: TRBD2
clone size: .
V gene: TRBV11-2
CDR3 DNA: TGTGCCAGCAGCCAACCGGGACTAGCGGGAGGATGGGAGCAGTTCTTC
CDR3 protein: CASSQPGLAGGWEQFF

J gene: TRBJ2-5
D gene: .
clone size: many
V gene: TRBV7-8
CDR3 DNA: TGTGCCAGCAGCTTATCCCTAGGAGGGCTACCGAACCAAGAGACCCAGTACTTC
CDR3 protein: CASSLSLGGLPNQETQYF

J gene: TRBJ2-5
D gene: .
clone size: .
V gene: TRBV20-1
CDR3 DNA: TGCAGTGCTAGGGCCTACTGGAGGGAGACCCAGTACTTC
CDR3 protein: CSARAYWRETQYF

J gene: TRBJ2-5
D gene: .
clone size: few
V gene: TRBV7-9
CDR3 DNA: TGTGCCAGCAGCGCAGTTGAGGCCCACCGGGACACCCAAGAGACCCAGTACTTC
CDR3 protein: CASSAVEAHRDTQETQYF

J gene: TRBJ2-1
D gene: TRBD2
clone size: .
V gene: TRBV7-6
CDR3 DNA: TGTGCCAGCAGCCCAGAGGAGGGTCTAGCGGGGTACAATGAGCAGTTCTTC
CDR3 protein: CASSPEEGLAGYNEQFF

J gene: TRBJ2-7
D gene: TRBD1
clone size: .
V gene: TRBV27
CDR3 DNA: TGTGCCAGCAGTGACCGGGACAGGGGAGCCCCCTACGAGCAGTACTTC
CDR3 protein: CASSDRDRGAPYEQYF

J gene: TRBJ2-1
D gene: .
clone size: many
V gene: TRBV7-2
CDR3 DNA: TGTGCCAGCAGCTCGTATGGTGAGCAGTTCTTC
CDR3 protein: CASSSYGEQFF

J gene: TRBJ2-5
D gene: .
clone size: many
V gene: TRBV4-2
CDR3 DNA: TGTGCCAGCAGCCCGACTGGGTCTAGCGCGAATGAGTACCAAGAGACCCAGTACTTC
CDR3 protein: CASSPTGSSANEYQETQYF

J gene: TRBJ1-6
D gene: TRBD1
clone size: .
V gene: TRBV7-1
CDR3 DNA: TGTGCCAGCAGCCCCAAGACAGGGGATAATTCACCCCTCCACTTT
CDR3 protein: CASSPKTGDNSPLHF

J gene: TRBJ1-5
D gene: .
clone size: once
V gene: TRBV2
CDR3 DNA: TGTGCCAGCAGTGCCCGGGGAGGGGTACAGCCCCAGCATTTT
CDR3 protein: CASSARGGVQPQHF

J gene: TRBJ2-7
D gene: TRBD1
clone size: once
V gene: TRBV27
CDR3 DNA: TGTGCCAGCAGTCCCCGAGAGGGGACAGGGTCCTACGAGCAGTACTTC
CDR3 protein: CASSPREGTGSYEQYF

J gene: TRBJ1-1
D gene: .
clone size: .
V gene: TRBV7-6
CDR3 DNA: TGTGCCAGCACTCCCTCCGGGAACACTGAAGCTTTCTTT
CDR3 protein: CASTPSGNTEAFF

J gene: TRBJ1-2
D gene: TRBD1
clone size: .
V gene: TRBV27
CDR3 DNA: TGTGCCAGCAGTCCCTCGGGACAGGGGGAAGGCTACACCTTC
CDR3 protein: CASSPSGQGEGYTF

J gene: TRBJ1-1
D gene: TRBD1
clone size: .
V gene: TRBV13
CDR3 DNA: TGTGCCAGCAGCTTAGCGAAACAGGGGAGAGGGACTGAAGCTTTCTTT
CDR3 protein: CASSLAKQGRGTEAFF

J gene: TRBJ1-1
D gene: .
clone size: few
V gene: TRBV12-3/TRBV12-4
CDR3 DNA: TGTGCCAGCAGTTTAATGGGGGCGGTGAACACTGAAGCTTTCTTT
CDR3 protein: CASSLMGAVNTEAFF

J gene: TRBJ1-2
D gene: TRBD1
clone size: .
V gene: TRBV20-1
CDR3 DNA: TGCAGTGCTGGAACGGGACAGCATTTTCCCTTC
CDR3 protein: CSAGTGQHFPF

J gene: TRBJ2-1
D gene: TRBD2
clone size: many
V gene: TRBV7-2
CDR3 DNA: TGTGCCAGCAGCTTACGACTAGCGGGGGTAAAAGATGAGCAGTTCTTC
CDR3 protein: CASSLRLAGVKDEQFF

J gene: TRBJ2-5
D gene: .
clone size: .
V gene: TRBV27
CDR3 DNA: TGTGCCAGCAGTTTAAGCCAGCTACCCTTGACCCAGTACTTC
CDR3 protein: CASSLSQLPLTQYF

J gene: TRBJ1-6
D gene: .
clone size: many
V gene: TRBV7-3
CDR3 DNA: TGTGCCAGCAGCACCGGACAACCTAGTAATTCACCCCTCCACTTT
CDR3 protein: CASSTGQPSNSPLHF